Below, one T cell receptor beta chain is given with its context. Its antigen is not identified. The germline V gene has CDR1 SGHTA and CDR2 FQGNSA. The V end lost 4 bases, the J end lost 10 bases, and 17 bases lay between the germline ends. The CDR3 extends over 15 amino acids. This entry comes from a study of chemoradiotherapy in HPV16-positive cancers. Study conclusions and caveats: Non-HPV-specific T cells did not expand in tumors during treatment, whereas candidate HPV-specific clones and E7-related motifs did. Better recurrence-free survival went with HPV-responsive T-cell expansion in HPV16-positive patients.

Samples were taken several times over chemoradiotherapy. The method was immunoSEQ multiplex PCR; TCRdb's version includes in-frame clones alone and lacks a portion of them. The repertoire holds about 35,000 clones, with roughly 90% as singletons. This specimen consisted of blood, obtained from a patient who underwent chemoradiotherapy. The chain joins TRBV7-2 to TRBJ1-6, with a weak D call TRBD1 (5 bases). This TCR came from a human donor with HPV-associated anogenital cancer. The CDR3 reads CASSSTGTGASPLHF. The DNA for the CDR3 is TGTGCCAGCAGCTCGACCGGGACCGGTGCCTCACCCCTCCACTTT.